The sequence of this T cell receptor beta chain was determined in a study of blood T cell repertoires in COVID-19. Study at large: From the United States, Italy and Spain came samples of acute and convalescent COVID-19. In each case, the material was cDNA or gDNA derived from T cells, B-cell-depleted T cells, or PBMCs.

This CDR3 contains 14 residues. Germline assignment: CDR1 LNHDA and CDR2 SQIVND (reference sequence). Trimming shortened V by 6 bases and J by 2 bases, and 13 bases separated the two germline ends. In the authors' methods: Nucleated cell number was recorded as an estimate derived from reference gene primer amplification. Clones were sequenced by immunoSEQ multiplex PCR, and TCRdb holds only the in-frame ones, with some missing. That table furnishes V, J and clone size, whereas the DNA furnished D and trimming. Of 68,000 or so clones in the sample, roughly 89% were seen once. This clone was seen just once.

This receptor was identified in a man aged 45-65 years with active COVID-19. What was sequenced was peripheral blood. V and J are TRBV19 and TRBJ2-5; D is possibly TRBD1 (6 bases). In DNA form, the CDR3 reads TGTGCCAGTAGCCCCCCTAGGGGGCAAGAGACCCAGTACTTC. It yields the protein CASSPPRGQETQYF.